The sequence of this T cell receptor (beta chain) was determined in a study of T-cell memory formation after mild COVID-19. Study results and caveats: The study found balanced CD4/CD8 in clones contracting day 15 to 85 and a CD4+ lean in later expanders. Within pre-infection memory, some responding clones were found, suggesting cross-reactive memory joined.

Remarks on this clonotype: Antigen: not known.

In TCRdb, the 5' RACE reads were re-called with MiXCR into one record per CDR3 protein. The sample comprises around 370,000 distinct CDR3 sequences, 20% to 25% of which are singletons, and 9.5% to 15% rests with the top ten. Sequenced input: PBMCs or a T cell subset sorted from them (not recorded which). This receptor was obtained from an adult woman who had mild COVID-19 (a few samples of this study predate the infection). Cell type and time point are not known.

CDR3 sequence: CASSLASGRNNEQFF. CDR3 nucleotides: TGTGCCAGCAGCTTAGCTAGCGGGAGAAACAATGAGCAGTTCTTC. V gene TRBV7-8 combines with J gene TRBJ2-1, with 9 bases matching TRBD2. CDR3 length: 15 amino acids. V lost 0 bases, J lost 5 bases, and 2 bases stayed unmatched. Germline lookup yields CDR1 SGHVS and CDR2 FQNEAQ.